Listed below are T cell receptor beta chains from one sample, sequenced in a study of post-analysis software for immune sequencing data. MiXCR, applied by TCRdb to the PCR reads, yields one record per CDR3 protein. The table lists about 620,000 distinct CDR3 sequences, roughly two fifths of them singletons. The sequenced sample consisted of blood. All receptors derive from a girl between 5 and 17 years old with multiple sclerosis. Both conserved end residues are part of each CDR3. Rows give clone size only sometimes, using once, few, many, or a class for an expanded clone.

J gene: TRBJ1-2; V gene: TRBV9; clone size: .; CDR3 protein: CASSEPRGGNYGYTF
J gene: TRBJ2-7; V gene: TRBV7-3; clone size: few; CDR3 protein: CASSLAHGGDEQYF
J gene: TRBJ1-6; V gene: TRBV25-1; clone size: few; CDR3 protein: CASTDGYASSPLHF
J gene: TRBJ1-5; V gene: TRBV30; clone size: .; CDR3 protein: CAWSGTGVGQPQHF
J gene: .; V gene: TRBV6-1; clone size: .; CDR3 protein: CASSEPASAKRSYNEQYF
J gene: TRBJ2-1; V gene: TRBV3-1; clone size: .; CDR3 protein: CASSPIPMPMAGVSYNEQFF
J gene: TRBJ1-2; V gene: TRBV6-4; clone size: .; CDR3 protein: CASSDPGEGHGYTF
J gene: TRBJ1-6; V gene: TRBV7-9; clone size: .; CDR3 protein: CASSPLGGNSPLHF
J gene: TRBJ2-7; V gene: TRBV6-6; clone size: few; CDR3 protein: CASSYSTGSDEQYF
J gene: TRBJ2-3; V gene: TRBV6-5; clone size: .; CDR3 protein: CASSYSGSTSTDTQYF
J gene: TRBJ2-7; V gene: TRBV27; clone size: few; CDR3 protein: CASRGDRGRHAYEQYF
J gene: TRBJ2-7; V gene: TRBV3-1; clone size: .; CDR3 protein: CASSPGIASTYEQYF
J gene: TRBJ2-6; V gene: TRBV5-6; clone size: few; CDR3 protein: CASSLVVAAPFSGANVLTF
J gene: TRBJ2-3; V gene: TRBV12-3/TRBV12-4; clone size: .; CDR3 protein: CASSSLNTDMQYF
J gene: TRBJ2-7; V gene: TRBV5-1; clone size: .; CDR3 protein: CASSLALGLAGSYEQYF
J gene: TRBJ1-1; V gene: TRBV4-1; clone size: .; CDR3 protein: CASSQDPIGNTEAFF
J gene: TRBJ2-3; V gene: TRBV4-1; clone size: .; CDR3 protein: CASSQAYGGDTQYF
J gene: TRBJ2-1; V gene: TRBV19; clone size: .; CDR3 protein: CATRVRLAGGPDVYNEQFF
J gene: TRBJ2-5; V gene: TRBV3-1; clone size: few; CDR3 protein: CASSHGQGPFGETQYF
J gene: TRBJ2-5; V gene: TRBV20-1; clone size: .; CDR3 protein: CSANRDRGKETQYF
J gene: TRBJ1-4; V gene: TRBV4-1; clone size: once; CDR3 protein: CASSQEWDRVASEKLFF
J gene: TRBJ2-7; V gene: TRBV20-1; clone size: few; CDR3 protein: CSARTGPNYEQYF
J gene: TRBJ2-3; V gene: TRBV7-2; clone size: few; CDR3 protein: CASSLAQGTDTQYF
J gene: TRBJ2-5; V gene: TRBV5-1; clone size: .; CDR3 protein: CASSTGPSGRAEETQYF
J gene: TRBJ2-7; V gene: TRBV28; clone size: few; CDR3 protein: CASSFFGYEQYF
J gene: TRBJ2-6; V gene: TRBV12-3/TRBV12-4; clone size: .; CDR3 protein: CASSLRGQGSSGANVLTF
J gene: .; V gene: TRBV5-1; clone size: .; CDR3 protein: CASSRWDPAETQYF
J gene: TRBJ1-5; V gene: TRBV4-1; clone size: .; CDR3 protein: CASSRRVGEPNQPQHF
J gene: TRBJ2-7; V gene: TRBV29-1; clone size: .; CDR3 protein: CSVDSVLGQYF
J gene: TRBJ2-1; V gene: TRBV20-1; clone size: .; CDR3 protein: CSARGLAGGITEQFF
J gene: TRBJ2-1; V gene: TRBV7-9; clone size: few; CDR3 protein: CASSLVTGDFDEQFF